This is a list of T cell receptor beta chains from one sample in a study of graft-versus-host responses after intestinal transplantation. TCRdb keeps only in-frame clones here, not all; method: immunoSEQ multiplex PCR. This sample has some 96,000 clones, with 75% to 95% found just once. Sequenced here: PBMCs, sampled 450 to 480 days after intestinal transplant. The receptors come from a human patient who received an intestinal transplant, so some T cells may come from the graft donor. Each CDR3 is given with its conserved first and last residue. D genes are given only for firm matches. Rows give clone size only sometimes, using once, few, many, or a class for an expanded clone.

J: TRBJ1-1
V: TRBV10-3
D: .
size: .
CDR3: CAISESYTQNTEAFF
DNA: TGTGCCATCAGTGAGTCTTACACGCAGAACACTGAAGCTTTCTTT

J: TRBJ1-6
V: TRBV6-6
D: .
size: .
CDR3: CATQNRVTLHF
DNA: TGTGCCACCCAAAACAGGGTCACCCTCCACTTT

J: TRBJ2-7
V: TRBV9
D: .
size: once
CDR3: CASSPRDTSYEQYF
DNA: TGTGCCAGCAGCCCCCGGGACACGTCCTACGAGCAGTACTTC

J: TRBJ1-1
V: TRBV19
D: TRBD1
size: .
CDR3: CASSIDRASEAFF
DNA: TGTGCCAGTAGTATCGACAGGGCAAGTGAAGCTTTCTTT

J: TRBJ1-5
V: TRBV6-6
D: .
size: .
CDR3: CASSWGLGGNQPQHF
DNA: TGTGCCAGCAGTTGGGGACTGGGCGGCAATCAGCCCCAGCATTTT

J: TRBJ2-5
V: TRBV6-6
D: .
size: once
CDR3: CASSYSGITKETQYF
DNA: TGTGCCAGCAGTTACTCGGGCATTACGAAAGAGACCCAGTACTTC

J: TRBJ2-5
V: TRBV4-2
D: .
size: .
CDR3: CASSQEGTPVETQYF
DNA: TGTGCCAGCAGCCAAGAGGGGACACCAGTGGAGACCCAGTACTTC

J: TRBJ2-3
V: TRBV6-5
D: TRBD2
size: few
CDR3: CASEAGASTDTQYF
DNA: TGTGCCAGCGAAGCGGGGGCCAGCACAGATACGCAGTATTTT

J: TRBJ1-1
V: TRBV10-3
D: .
size: .
CDR3: CAISESTEAFF
DNA: TGTGCCATCAGTGAGAGTACTGAAGCTTTCTTT

J: TRBJ1-2
V: TRBV6-5
D: TRBD1
size: .
CDR3: CASRQGRGYFGYTF
DNA: TGTGCCAGCAGACAGGGGAGGGGGTATTTTGGCTACACCTTC

J: TRBJ1-3
V: TRBV5-1
D: .
size: .
CDR3: CASRVQGPGNTIYF
DNA: TGCGCCAGCAGGGTTCAGGGTCCCGGAAACACCATATATTTT

J: TRBJ2-7
V: TRBV4-1
D: TRBD1
size: .
CDR3: CASSQGTGGGYEQYF
DNA: TGCGCCAGCAGCCAAGGGACAGGGGGGGGGTACGAGCAGTACTTC

J: TRBJ2-1
V: TRBV5-4
D: .
size: .
CDR3: CASSLAFLVREQFF
DNA: TGTGCCAGCAGCTTGGCGTTTCTGGTCCGAGAGCAGTTCTTC

J: TRBJ2-7
V: TRBV27
D: TRBD1
size: .
CDR3: CASSLGTVYEQYF
DNA: TGTGCCAGCAGTTTGGGGACAGTTTACGAGCAGTACTTC

J: TRBJ2-2
V: TRBV25-1
D: .
size: .
CDR3: CASRSVGTGELFF
DNA: TGTGCCAGCAGATCGGTGGGCACCGGGGAGCTGTTTTTT

J: TRBJ1-1
V: TRBV6-1
D: TRBD1
size: .
CDR3: CASRGQGVFTEAFF
DNA: TGTGCCAGCAGAGGACAGGGGGTATTCACTGAAGCTTTCTTT

J: TRBJ2-7
V: TRBV4-1
D: .
size: .
CDR3: CASSQSVSYEQYF
DNA: TGCGCCAGCAGCCAATCAGTTTCCTACGAGCAGTACTTC

J: TRBJ1-2
V: TRBV2
D: TRBD1
size: few
CDR3: CASGTGIEDGYTF
DNA: TGTGCCAGCGGGACAGGGATAGAGGATGGCTACACCTTC

J: TRBJ1-1
V: TRBV6-5
D: .
size: .
CDR3: CASSYFLFSNTEAFF
DNA: TGTGCCAGCAGTTACTTCCTATTCTCTAACACTGAAGCTTTCTTT

J: TRBJ2-6
V: TRBV6-1
D: .
size: .
CDR3: CASSVGGTGANVLTF
DNA: TGTGCCAGCAGTGTTGGGGGAACTGGGGCCAACGTCCTGACTTTC

J: TRBJ1-6
V: TRBV19
D: TRBD1
size: .
CDR3: CASTTGANSPLHF
DNA: TGTGCCAGTACCACAGGGGCCAATTCACCCCTCCACTTT

J: TRBJ1-1
V: TRBV19
D: .
size: few
CDR3: CASSISTYYTEAFF
DNA: TGTGCCAGTAGTATTAGCACATACTACACTGAAGCTTTCTTT

J: TRBJ1-3
V: TRBV25-1
D: .
size: .
CDR3: CASRGGVSGNTIYF
DNA: TGTGCCAGCAGGGGAGGGGTCTCTGGAAACACCATATATTTT

J: TRBJ2-5
V: TRBV6-6
D: .
size: .
CDR3: CASRRLIQETQYF
DNA: TGTGCCAGCAGACGGCTTATACAAGAGACCCAGTACTTC

J: TRBJ2-3
V: TRBV19
D: TRBD2
size: .
CDR3: CASRRRAGQSTDTQYF
DNA: TGTGCCAGTAGGAGACGAGCGGGGCAGAGCACAGATACGCAGTATTTT